The clone carrying this TCR beta chain was seen only a few times. The antigen is unknown. Germline and junction disagree at one end, which may indicate a read error. The investigators amplified TCR beta CDR3 regions from RNA transcripts. Initially, a first-round RT-PCR of the TCR CDR3 employed the HTBI primer set. TCRdb reanalysed the multiplex PCR reads using MiXCR and keeps one entry per CDR3 protein. The sample holds 200,000 to 250,000 distinct CDR3 sequences, approximately 17% seen once. The sample is drawn from a study of T cells in Graves' hyperthyroidism and ophthalmopathy. Study-level findings and limits: Ophthalmopathy cases were set apart from stable hyperthyroidism by a 13 V-J model. Blood held most thyroid clonotypes expanded above 0.001 frequency.

PBMCs came from roughly 10 ml fresh peripheral blood. This CDR3 spans 14 amino acids. Germline-derived CDR1 and CDR2 are SEHNR and FQNEAQ (reference sequence). The clonotype comes from a man between 50 and 59 years old with Graves' hyperthyroidism. Sequencing was carried out using blood. The chain has TRBV7-9 and TRBJ2-4; the D is unclear. The CDR3 DNA reads TGTGCCAGCAGCCCCCAGATAGCCAAAAACGTTCAGTACTTC. This encodes CASSPQIAKNVQYF.